The 26 T cell receptor beta chains listed next were all sequenced from one sample in a study of blood T cell repertoires in COVID-19. Data came from immunoSEQ multiplex PCR; TCRdb stores just in-frame clones and leaves some out. The repertoire has 90,000 or so clones, roughly 70% of them found once; the top ten carry around 25%. The sequenced sample was peripheral blood. The receptors were sampled from a woman aged 55-70 years in a cohort sampled during active or convalescent COVID-19.

The V and J genes are TRBV25-1 and TRBJ1-3, with 9 bases identical to TRBD1. The CDR3 has 16 amino acids. Germline trimming cut 3 bases from V and 4 bases from J; bases unmatched to any gene: 7. In germline, CDR1 is MGHDK, CDR2 SYGVNS. CDR3 in amino acids: CASSDSGQGRGNTIYF. The DNA of the CDR3 is TGTGCCAGCAGTGATTCCGGACAGGGGCGAGGAAACACCATATATTTT.

The table lists this clone with a few counts. The chain has TRBV7-9 and TRBJ2-1; D possibly corresponds to TRBD2 (7 bases). The V end was cut by 4 bases, the J end by 8 bases, with 18 bases between. The CDR3 totals 15 residues. Germline CDR1 SEHNR, CDR2 FQNEAQ (reference sequence). CDR3 amino acids: CASSSRGAWNDEQFF. CDR3 coding DNA: TGTGCCAGCAGCTCCCGGGGGGCATGGAACGATGAGCAGTTCTTC.

The chain has TRBV4-2 and TRBJ1-3; TRBD1 aligns across 8 bases. The CDR3 spans 16 residues. The germline V gene encodes CDR1 LGHNA and CDR2 YNFKEQ. V lost 5 bases and J lost 1; bases outside the gene matches: 7. CDR3 in amino acids: CASSDTRTGSGNTIYF. The DNA for the CDR3 is TGTGCCAGCAGCGACACGAGGACAGGGTCTGGAAACACCATATATTTT.

V and J are TRBV7-9 and TRBJ2-5; D perhaps matches TRBD2 (6 bases). The germline V and J ends were trimmed by 4 bases and 3 bases, with 12 bases remaining between them. The CDR3 has 14 amino acids. Germline lookup yields CDR1 SEHNR and CDR2 FQNEAQ (reference sequence). CDR3 nucleotides: TGTGCCAGCAGCTCATGGGACTTAAAAGAGACCCAGTACTTC. Its protein is CASSSWDLKETQYF.

The gene calls are TRBV18 and TRBJ1-2; no reliable D call. The ends were cut back, 6 bases at V and 4 bases at J, with 12 bases in the middle. CDR1 is KGHSH, CDR2 LQKENI, per germline. The CDR3 is made up of 13 amino acids. The CDR3, as DNA: TGTGCCAGCTCGGAGCGGGGTTTCTATGGCTACACCTTC. Its protein is CASSERGFYGYTF.

The chain carries TRBV7-2 and TRBJ2-5, with TRBD1 identical over 8 bases. The CDR3 loop spans 15 amino acids. The V gene end was trimmed by 4 bases and the J gene end by 5 bases; junction bases not matched to a gene: 9. The germline V gene encodes CDR1 SGHTA and CDR2 FQGNSA. The DNA for the CDR3 is TGTGCCAGCAGCTCAGGAAACAGGGGGATGGAGACCCAGTACTTC. This encodes CASSSGNRGMETQYF.

This chain connects TRBV6-5 to TRBJ1-1; 7 nucleotides agree with TRBD1. CDR1 and CDR2 from the germline V gene are MNHEY and SVGAGI. The junction had 10 bases not matched to a gene; V was cut back by 7 bases and J by 2 bases. The CDR3 covers 15 residues. The CDR3 nucleotides are TGTGCCAGCAAAGTGGGGACAGCAGCTAACACTGAAGCTTTCTTT. The encoded protein is CASKVGTAANTEAFF.

The CDR3 DNA reads TGTGCCAGCAGCTTAACCGATGGGCAGGGGGTGTTTAATGAGCAGTTCTTC. It encodes CASSLTDGQGVFNEQFF. The chain joins TRBV7-3 to TRBJ2-1; 7 nucleotides agree with TRBD1. V lost 0 bases to trimming and J lost 7 bases; unmatched junction nucleotides: 12. In germline, CDR1 is SGHTA, CDR2 FQGTGA. The CDR3 runs 17 residues.

This clone was detected a few times. The genes are TRBV5-1 and TRBJ1-1; D might be TRBD1 (5 bases). Per the germline V gene, CDR1 is SGHRS and CDR2 is YFSETQ. V was cut by 2 bases and J by 3 bases, with 8 bases left in between. The CDR3 runs to 13 residues. The CDR3 protein is CASSLKQDTEAFF. The CDR3 bases are TGCGCCAGCAGCTTAAAACAGGACACTGAAGCTTTCTTT.

The rearrangement links TRBV7-2 to TRBJ1-2; 7 bases agree with TRBD1. J was trimmed by 2 bases and V by 10 bases; bases with no gene match: 1. Per the germline V gene, CDR1 is SGHTA and CDR2 is FQGNSA. The CDR3 is made up of 11 amino acids. The CDR3 region is CAKGQNYGYTF. The CDR3 bases are TGTGCCAAGGGACAGAACTATGGCTACACCTTC. The variable domain in full, with the rest retrieved from reference TRBV7-2 and TRBJ1-2, is GAGVSQSPSNKVTEKGKDVELRCDPISGHTALYWYRQSLGQGLEFLIYFQGNSAPDKSGLPSDRFSAERTGGSVSTLTIQRTQQEDSAVYLCAKGQNYGYTFGSGTRLTVV.

The chain is built from TRBV9 and TRBJ2-5; D might be TRBD1 (5 bases). Germline assignment: CDR1 SGDLS and CDR2 YYNGEE. The V end lost 4 bases, the J end lost 0 bases, and 13 bases lay between the germline ends. The CDR3 totals 15 residues. Here the CDR3 reads CASSPTDRYQETQYF. CDR3 DNA sequence: TGTGCCAGCAGCCCGACCGACAGATACCAAGAGACCCAGTACTTC.

The chain combines TRBV5-1 with TRBJ1-2, with 9 bases lining up with TRBD1. The germline gives CDR1 SGHRS, CDR2 YFSETQ. This CDR3 comprises 14 residues. The J segment lost 2 bases and the V segment lost 2 bases, leaving 1 base of the junction unmatched. The CDR3 bases are TGCGCCAGCAGCTTAACAGGGGGCAACTATGGCTACACCTTC. Protein product: CASSLTGGNYGYTF.

The V call is TRBV27, the J call TRBJ2-3, with 13 bases fitting TRBD2. Germline CDR1 and CDR2: MNHEY and SMNVEV (reference sequence). V dropped 2 bases and J dropped 7; count of bases not matched to a gene: 12. The CDR3 is 18 amino acids. The CDR3 sequence: CASSLRGTSGGAENTQYF. CDR3 sequence (DNA): TGTGCCAGCAGTTTAAGGGGCACTAGCGGGGGGGCGGAGAATACGCAGTATTTT.

In regard to this clone: Other DNA sequences of this sample code for an identical CDR3. The V gene is TRBV4-3, the J gene TRBJ2-2; 10 positions agree with TRBD2. J gave up 3 bases and V 3 bases, and 1 base lay outside the gene matches. The CDR3 is made up of 15 amino acids. Germline CDR1 reads LGHNA; CDR2 reads YSLEER. The CDR3 bases are TGCGCCAGCAGCCAGACTAGCGGGTACACCGGGGAGCTGTTTTTT. As protein: CASSQTSGYTGELFF.

This rearrangement joins TRBV29-1 to TRBJ2-7; tentative D call: TRBD1 (6 bases). Trimming pared 5 bases from V and 6 bases from J, leaving 11 bases between. CDR3 length: 11 residues. The germline gives CDR1 SQVTM, CDR2 ANQGSEA. CDR3 sequence: CSVQDSTEQYF. The CDR3 DNA reads as TGCAGCGTTCAGGACAGTACCGAGCAGTACTTC.

The CDR3 nucleotides are TGTGCCACCAGCAGAGGGGCAGGGGGCGAGGTTAGAGGAGAGACCCAGTACTTC. Translation: CATSRGAGGEVRGETQYF. The chain links TRBV15 to TRBJ2-5; 8 nucleotides match TRBD1. The CDR3 contains 18 residues. The V segment lost 1 base and the J segment 4 bases; nucleotides outside the gene matches: 14. Germline CDR1 LNHNV, CDR2 YYDKDF (reference sequence).

This chain joins TRBV3-1 (or the pseudogene TRBV3-2) and TRBJ1-1, with D perhaps TRBD1 (5 bases). Germline V gene lookup returns CDR1 LGHDT and CDR2 YNNKEL (reference sequence). V was clipped by 0 bases and J by 2 bases, with 10 bases between them. This CDR3 contains 15 residues. The CDR3 protein is CASSQDQTANTEAFF. DNA for the CDR3: TGTGCCAGCAGCCAAGACCAGACAGCAAACACTGAAGCTTTCTTT.

The chain is built from TRBV20-1 and TRBJ1-1; no reliable D call. V was trimmed by 3 bases and J by 0 bases, leaving 8 bases between them. The CDR3 length is 13 residues. Germline CDR1 is DFQATT and CDR2 is SNEGSKA (reference sequence). The CDR3 loop is CSASPKMNTEAFF. As DNA, the CDR3 is TGCAGTGCTAGTCCCAAAATGAACACTGAAGCTTTCTTT.

CDR3 sequence (DNA): TGTGCCAGCAGCCAAGACAGGGGAGATACGCAGTATTTT. Translated: CASSQDRGDTQYF. This chain links TRBV6-4 with TRBJ2-3, with 8 bases that match TRBD1. J gave up 5 bases and V 6 bases, and 4 bases lay outside the gene matches. The CDR3 has 13 amino acids. Germline CDR1 is MRHNA and CDR2 is SNTAGT.

CDR3 DNA: TGTGCCAGTTACAGGGGGGTTAACTATGGCTACACCTTC. Translating it yields CASYRGVNYGYTF. The rearrangement links TRBV6-5 to TRBJ1-2; 8 nucleotides agree with TRBD1. The CDR3 extends over 13 amino acids. Germline V gene data show CDR1 as MNHEY and CDR2 as SVGAGI. V was clipped by 9 bases and J by 1 base; unmatched bases: 4.

V is TRBV2 and J is TRBJ2-1, with TRBD1 as a possible D gene (7 bases). The CDR3 runs 14 residues. Germline CDR1 and CDR2: SNHLY and FYNNEI. V was trimmed by 3 bases and J by 7 bases, leaving 13 bases between them. CDR3: CASSEWQGGNEQFF. The CDR3 DNA follows: TGTGCCAGCAGTGAGTGGCAGGGGGGAAATGAGCAGTTCTTC.

By frequency in the sample, this clone is medium-sized (0.01 to 0.1%). The gene calls are TRBV27 and TRBJ2-4; 7 bases fit TRBD1. The junction had 7 bases not matched to a gene; V was cut back by 5 bases and J by 0 bases. This CDR3 has 16 residues. The germline gives CDR1 MNHEY, CDR2 SMNVEV (reference sequence). CDR3 sequence reads: CASSPRGGLAKNIQYF. Here the CDR3 DNA reads TGTGCCAGCAGTCCTCGAGGGGGCTTAGCCAAAAACATTCAGTACTTC.

The V and J genes are TRBV6-2 or TRBV6-3 and TRBJ1-6; D is uncertain. Trimming took 6 bases from V and 10 from J, leaving 13 bases between them. The CDR3 is 13 residues long. Germline V CDR1 and CDR2: MNHEY, SVGEGT. The CDR3 DNA is TGTGCCAGCAGCCCTTCGTTAGTATCACCCCTCCACTTT. Translation gives CASSPSLVSPLHF.

The rearrangement uses TRBV19 and TRBJ2-5; no firm D call. Trimming pared 3 bases from V and 4 bases from J, leaving 9 bases between. CDR1 is LNHDA, CDR2 SQIVND, per germline (reference sequence). CDR3 length: 13 amino acids. DNA for the CDR3: TGTGCCAGTAGTATGATACAGACAGAGACCCAGTACTTC. Translation: CASSMIQTETQYF.

The chain has TRBV15 and TRBJ2-7; a possible D gene is TRBD2 (5 bases). V was trimmed by 0 bases and J by 0 bases, leaving 18 bases between them. The CDR3 covers 18 residues. Germline V CDR1 and CDR2: LNHNV, YYDKDF (reference sequence). CDR3 nucleotides: TGTGCCACCAGCAGAGATAACGAGGGTCTGGTTTTCTCCTACGAGCAGTACTTC. Its protein is CATSRDNEGLVFSYEQYF.

V is TRBV11-2 and J is TRBJ1-4; 7 bases line up with TRBD1. Germline loops: CDR1 SGHAT, CDR2 FQNNGV. The V and J ends lost 0 bases and 4 bases, in that order; junction bases with no gene match: 2. The CDR3 is 15 residues long. This chain's CDR3 is CASSLEGTDNEKLFF. The CDR3 nucleotides are TGTGCCAGCAGCTTAGAAGGGACAGATAATGAAAAACTGTTTTTT.